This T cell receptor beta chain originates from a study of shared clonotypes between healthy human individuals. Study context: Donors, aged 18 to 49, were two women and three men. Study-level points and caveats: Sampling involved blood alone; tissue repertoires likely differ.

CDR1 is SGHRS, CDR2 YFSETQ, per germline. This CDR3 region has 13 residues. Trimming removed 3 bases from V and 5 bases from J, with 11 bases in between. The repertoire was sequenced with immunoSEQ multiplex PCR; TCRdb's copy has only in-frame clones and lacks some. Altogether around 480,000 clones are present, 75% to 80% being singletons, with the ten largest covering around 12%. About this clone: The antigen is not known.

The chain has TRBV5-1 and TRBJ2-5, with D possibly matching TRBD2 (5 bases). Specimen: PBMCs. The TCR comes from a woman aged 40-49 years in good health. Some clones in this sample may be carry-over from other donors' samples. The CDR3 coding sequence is TGCGCCAGCAGCTACGACTGGAGGGAGACCCAGTACTTC. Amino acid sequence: CASSYDWRETQYF.